The 20 T cell receptor beta chains below come from one sample, sequenced in a study of neoadjuvant anti-PD-1 for oral cavity cancer. Indicated time point: after neoadjuvant nivolumab, at surgical resection. The method was immunoSEQ multiplex PCR; TCRdb's version includes in-frame clones alone and lacks a portion of them. The sample gives 6,500 to 8,000 clones, around 63% of which show up once; 3.3% is in the top ten. The sample in question was PBMCs, obtained after nivolumab (anti-PD-1) treatment. The receptor set was obtained from a person between 35 and 79 years old with oral cavity squamous cell carcinoma.

The CDR3 nucleotides are TGTGCCAGTAGTAGTATAGTGAACCAAGAGACCCAGTACTTC. Amino acids: CASSSIVNQETQYF. This sequence joins TRBV19 and TRBJ2-5; no definite D call. This CDR3 is 14 amino acids long. Germline values: CDR1 LNHDA, CDR2 SQIVND (reference sequence). V gave up 4 bases and J gave up 0 bases, with 9 bases separating them.

V gene TRBV2 combines with J gene TRBJ2-1; TRBD2 aligns across 11 bases. The CDR3 spans 16 residues. Germline CDR1 and CDR2: SNHLY and FYNNEI. Unmatched junction bases numbered 11, after V lost 3 bases and J lost 10 bases. CDR3: CASSEEIAGGRMEQFF. CDR3 in DNA: TGTGCCAGCAGTGAGGAGATAGCGGGGGGGAGGATGGAGCAGTTCTTC.

The chain joins TRBV5-1 to TRBJ2-1; 13 positions agree with TRBD2. V lost 5 bases to trimming and J lost 3 bases; unmatched junction nucleotides: 5. Germline CDR1 reads SGHRS; CDR2 reads YFSETQ. The length of the CDR3 is 16 residues. CDR3 sequence: CASRTSGGVLYNEQFF. In DNA form, the CDR3 reads TGCGCCAGCAGAACTAGCGGGGGGGTCCTCTACAATGAGCAGTTCTTC.

This chain links TRBV7-9 with TRBJ1-2; D not certain. Trimming pared 0 bases from V and 1 base from J, leaving 9 bases between. Looked up from germline, CDR1 is SEHNR and CDR2 is FQNEAQ (reference sequence). This CDR3 region has 15 residues. The CDR3 here is CASSLALGVNYGYTF. The CDR3 nucleotides are TGTGCCAGCAGCTTAGCGCTCGGAGTTAACTATGGCTACACCTTC.

This clone was detected once. The chain couples TRBV2 to TRBJ2-1, with D perhaps TRBD1 (5 bases). Trimming cost V 4 bases and J 2 bases, with 24 bases left between them. This CDR3 comprises 19 residues. Germline values: CDR1 SNHLY, CDR2 FYNNEI. Here the CDR3 DNA reads TGTGCCAGCAGTGGTTGGGGCAGCGAGAGGCCCTTTGCCTACAATGAGCAGTTCTTC. It codes for CASSGWGSERPFAYNEQFF.

This clone was recorded a few times. The rearrangement uses TRBV19 and TRBJ1-2; D is unresolved. The CDR3 runs to 14 residues. The germline V gene has CDR1 LNHDA and CDR2 SQIVND (reference sequence). V was pared by 7 bases and J by 4 bases, with 16 bases between. The CDR3 protein is CASNSGGAGYGYTF. CDR3 DNA: TGTGCCAGTAATTCAGGTGGCGCGGGCTATGGCTACACCTTC.

The V gene is TRBV7-2, the J gene TRBJ1-2; perhaps TRBD1 as D (6 bases). The CDR3 extends over 16 amino acids. V was clipped by 5 bases and J by 6 bases, with 22 bases between them. Germline CDR1 reads SGHTA; CDR2 reads FQGNSA. CDR3 DNA: TGTGCCAGCAGCCACGCGCGTTGGGGGGCGAGTAATGGCTACACCTTC. Translated: CASSHARWGASNGYTF.

V and J are TRBV27 and TRBJ2-7; 15 bases line up with TRBD2. The trim removed 5 bases at V and 4 bases at J, leaving 15 bases unmatched. In germline, CDR1 is MNHEY, CDR2 SMNVEV (reference sequence). The CDR3 loop spans 19 amino acids. The CDR3, as DNA: TGTGCCAGCAGTCCCACCGGGGGACTAGCGGGGGGCCGAGGATACGAGCAGTACTTC. It encodes CASSPTGGLAGGRGYEQYF.

The CDR3 DNA sequence: TGTGCCAGCAGAAGAGACGGAAGCTCCTACGAGCAGTACTTC. Translating gives CASRRDGSSYEQYF. V is TRBV6-5 and J is TRBJ2-7, with unresolved D. Germline V gives CDR1 MNHEY, CDR2 SVGAGI. V was pared by 6 bases and J by 0 bases, with 12 bases between. This CDR3 region has 14 residues.

The CDR3 loop reads CASSKWGDGPQHF. The CDR3 DNA follows: TGCGCCAGCAGCAAATGGGGGGACGGGCCCCAGCATTTT. The V gene is TRBV5-1, the J gene TRBJ1-5, with D perhaps TRBD1 (5 bases). The germline V gene has CDR1 SGHRS and CDR2 YFSETQ. V was cut by 4 bases and J by 9 bases, with 14 bases left in between. This CDR3 contains 13 residues. Using reference TRBV5-1 and TRBJ1-5 for the parts outside the CDR3, the full variable domain is KAGVTQTPRYLIKTRGQQVTLSCSPISGHRSVSWYQQTPGQGLQFLFEYFSETQRNKGNFPGRFSGRQFSNSRSEMNVSTLELGDSALYLCASSKWGDGPQHFGDGTRLSIL.

This clone was recorded once. J is TRBJ2-7 and V is TRBV5-1, with D unresolved. This CDR3 is 16 amino acids long. The ends were cut back, 3 bases at V and 2 bases at J, with 18 bases in the middle. The germline CDR1 and CDR2 sequences are SGHRS and YFSETQ. DNA for the CDR3: TGCGCCAGCAGCTCCCCGGGCGGAGTGGGGACCTACGAGCAGTACTTC. Its translation is CASSSPGGVGTYEQYF.

By frequency in the sample, this clone is medium-sized. The V call is TRBV2, the J call TRBJ1-2; 7 bases line up with TRBD1. The germline gives CDR1 SNHLY, CDR2 FYNNEI. V dropped 5 bases and J dropped 4; count of bases not matched to a gene: 10. The CDR3 is made up of 15 amino acids. The CDR3 DNA reads TGTGCCAGCAGTCTCGGACAGGCGAGGCTCTATGGCTACACCTTC. Its protein product is CASSLGQARLYGYTF.

In its sample, this clone was seen a few times. V gene TRBV4-1 combines with J gene TRBJ2-2; D possibly corresponds to TRBD1 (8 bases). Germline V gene data show CDR1 as MGHRA and CDR2 as YSYEKL. The germline V and J ends were trimmed by 0 bases and 6 bases, with 20 bases remaining between them. The CDR3 is 18 residues long. Here the CDR3 reads CASSQDHIWTGRAGELFF. The CDR3 DNA reads as TGCGCCAGCAGCCAAGACCACATATGGACAGGGAGGGCCGGGGAGCTGTTTTTT.

This clone was observed a handful of times. The rearrangement uses TRBV7-2 and TRBJ1-5; D unclear. The CDR3 totals 15 residues. Germline V gives CDR1 SGHTA, CDR2 FQGNSA. Trimming took 1 base from V and 11 from J, leaving 18 bases between them. DNA of the CDR3: TGTGCCAGCAGCTTAGAAGGATGGTTCTTGGGGACCCAGCATTTT. This encodes CASSLEGWFLGTQHF.

The genes are TRBV19 and TRBJ1-1; D is uncertain. There are 17 residues in the CDR3. Trimming cost V 3 bases and J 0 bases, with 17 bases left between them. Germline V CDR1 and CDR2: LNHDA, SQIVND (reference sequence). CDR3 sequence reads: CASSIFPPAALNTEAFF. CDR3 DNA: TGTGCCAGTAGTATTTTCCCCCCGGCGGCCCTGAACACTGAAGCTTTCTTT. The full variable domain, its missing parts supplied by reference TRBV19 and TRBJ1-1, is DGGITQSPKYLFRKEGQNVTLSCEQNLNHDAMYWYRQDPGQGLRLIYYSQIVNDFQKGDIAEGYSVSREKKESFPLTVTSAQKNPTAFYLCASSIFPPAALNTEAFFGQGTRLTVV.

This chain uses TRBV14 with TRBJ2-1; tentatively, D is TRBD1 (5 bases). CDR3 length: 13 residues. V was clipped by 2 bases and J by 12 bases, with 14 bases between them. Germline V gives CDR1 SGHDN, CDR2 FVKESK. Here the CDR3 reads CASSQFVGQGQFF. The CDR3 DNA is TGTGCCAGCAGCCAATTTGTTGGACAAGGGCAGTTCTTC. The full variable domain, in which reference TRBV14 and TRBJ2-1 provide the parts outside the CDR3, is EAGVTQFPSHSVIEKGQTVTLRCDPISGHDNLYWYRRVMGKEIKFLLHFVKESKQDESGMPNNRFLAERTGGTYSTLKVQPAELEDSGVYFCASSQFVGQGQFFGPGTRLTVL.

The V call is TRBV25-1, the J call TRBJ2-2; 7 positions match TRBD1. CDR1 and CDR2 (germline): MGHDK, SYGVNS. Trimming at V came to 4 bases and at J to 5 bases, leaving 4 bases not matched to a gene. This CDR3 spans 14 amino acids. The CDR3 DNA is TGTGCCAGCAGTGGACAGGGTCGGACCGGGGAGCTGTTTTTT. It yields the protein CASSGQGRTGELFF.

The V and J genes are TRBV18 and TRBJ2-6, with TRBD1 as a possible D gene (5 bases). V lost 6 bases and J lost 4, with 13 bases in between. The CDR3 sequence is 15 residues long. Germline values: CDR1 KGHSH, CDR2 LQKENI. The CDR3 reads CASSLTGTGANVLTF. CDR3 coding DNA: TGTGCCAGCTCCCTCACAGGCACCGGGGCCAACGTCCTGACTTTC.

This sequence joins TRBV6-5 and TRBJ2-5; 7 bases match TRBD1. Germline V CDR1 and CDR2: MNHEY, SVGAGI. CDR3 length: 14 residues. Losses at the gene ends were 8 bases for V and 3 bases for J; bases not matched to a gene: 9. Written as DNA, the CDR3 is TGTGCCAGCGTTGGTCAGGGACAGAAAGAGACCCAGTACTTC. Translating it yields CASVGQGQKETQYF.

The chain is built from TRBV9 and TRBJ1-3, with D unclear. Germline-derived CDR1 and CDR2 are SGDLS and YYNGEE. The CDR3 is made up of 15 amino acids. V was clipped by 3 bases and J by 0 bases, with 10 bases between them. The CDR3 spells CASSGVSSSGNTIYF. The CDR3 nucleotides read TGTGCCAGCAGCGGGGTCAGTAGCTCTGGAAACACCATATATTTT. Looking up the rest from reference TRBV9 and TRBJ1-3 gives the full variable domain: DSGVTQTPKHLITATGQRVTLRCSPRSGDLSVYWYQQSLDQGLQFLIQYYNGEERAKGNILERFSAQQFPDLHSELNLSSLELGDSALYFCASSGVSSSGNTIYFGEGSWLTVV.